Shown below are 21 T cell receptor beta chains from a single sample sequenced in a study of ipilimumab plus nivolumab after autologous stem cell transplantation. TCRdb's table, derived via immunoSEQ multiplex PCR, lists solely in-frame clones and lacks some. This sample has around 84,000 clones; over 80% occur once, and the top ten carry 2.2%. This specimen consisted of PBMCs, obtained in a trial of ipilimumab plus nivolumab as post-transplant consolidation. The receptors were sampled from a male donor with diffuse large B-cell lymphoma.

On this clone: One junction end does not reproduce the germline sequence, and a read error may be involved. This chain links TRBV29-1 with TRBJ2-1; D call uncertain. Germline values: CDR1 SQVTM, CDR2 ANQGSEA. There are 12 residues in the CDR3. Here the CDR3 DNA reads TGCAGCGTTGTCCCCGATATTAATGAGCGGTTCTTC. Amino acids: CSVVPDINERFF.

This clone was recorded only once. This chain uses TRBV5-1 with TRBJ2-5; D may match TRBD1 or TRBD2 (5 bases each). Trimming shortened V by 3 bases and J by 1 base, and 10 bases separated the two germline ends. The CDR3 consists of 14 residues. The germline CDR1 and CDR2 sequences are SGHRS and YFSETQ. CDR3 sequence reads: CASSYPGAQETQYF. In DNA, the CDR3 is TGCGCCAGCAGCTACCCCGGGGCCCAAGAGACCCAGTACTTC.

This chain connects TRBV30 to TRBJ1-6; D remains ambiguous. CDR1 and CDR2 (germline): GTSNPN, SVGIG (reference sequence). The CDR3 is 15 residues long. Trimming shortened V by 3 bases and J by 4 bases, and 13 bases separated the two germline ends. CDR3 nucleotides: TGTGCCTGGAGCCTACTGAACCAGTATAATTCACCCCTCCACTTT. It is translated as CAWSLLNQYNSPLHF.

The V gene is TRBV18, the J gene TRBJ1-2; 8 bases map to TRBD1. Germline CDR1 and CDR2: KGHSH and LQKENI. The trim removed 4 bases at V and 8 bases at J, leaving 15 bases unmatched. The CDR3 runs to 16 residues. Here the CDR3 reads CASSQRTGSGTEGYTF. DNA of the CDR3: TGTGCCAGCTCACAAAGGACAGGGTCTGGTACTGAGGGCTACACCTTC.

CDR3 region: CAISESGDNEQFF. The DNA of the CDR3 is TGTGCCATCAGTGAGTCGGGGGACAATGAGCAGTTCTTC. The genes are TRBV10-3 and TRBJ2-1; perhaps D is TRBD1 or TRBD2 (5 bases each). The V gene's germline CDR1 is ENHRY and CDR2 SYGVKD. CDR3 size: 13 residues. The germline V and J ends were trimmed by 0 bases and 5 bases, with 5 bases remaining between them.

J is TRBJ2-3 and V is TRBV7-2, with TRBD2 as a possible D gene (5 bases). V lost 3 bases and J lost 6, with 10 bases in between. This CDR3 has 13 residues. The germline V gene encodes CDR1 SGHTA and CDR2 FQGNSA. CDR3 DNA: TGTGCCAGCAGCTTCATGAGGGTGGATACGCAGTATTTT. As protein: CASSFMRVDTQYF.

The CDR3 region is CASTPGQGKYEQYF. The DNA of the CDR3 is TGTGCCAGTACCCCGGGACAGGGAAAATACGAGCAGTACTTC. The gene calls are TRBV19 and TRBJ2-7; 9 bases fit TRBD1. V was pared by 7 bases and J by 4 bases, with 8 bases of the junction left unmatched. CDR3 size: 14 residues. Germline CDR1 is LNHDA and CDR2 is SQIVND (reference sequence).

The gene calls are TRBV2 and TRBJ2-3, with 7 bases that match TRBD2. The V gene's germline CDR1 is SNHLY and CDR2 FYNNEI. Trimming removed 1 base from V and 1 base from J; junction bases left unmatched: 2. CDR3 length: 15 residues. The CDR3 protein is CASSEGLAGTDTQYF. CDR3 bases: TGTGCCAGCAGTGAAGGACTAGCAGGCACAGATACGCAGTATTTT.

This chain links TRBV7-7 with TRBJ2-5; tentatively, D is TRBD2 (5 bases). The CDR3 covers 13 residues. Germline CDR1 SSHAT, CDR2 FNYEAQ (reference sequence). Trimming took off 5 bases at V and 9 bases at J, with 16 bases between the two ends. The CDR3 DNA reads as TGTGCCAGCAGCCTTGGAAGCGGAGTACCCCAGTACTTC. The encoded protein is CASSLGSGVPQYF.

The chain recombines TRBV7-9 with TRBJ1-3; D not resolved. The CDR3 is 14 amino acids. Germline assignment: CDR1 SEHNR and CDR2 FQNEAQ (reference sequence). V was trimmed by 5 bases and J by 1 base, leaving 9 bases between them. The CDR3: CASSTGMSGNTIYF. CDR3 DNA: TGTGCCAGCAGCACGGGCATGTCTGGAAACACCATATATTTT.

The chain links TRBV5-6 to TRBJ1-1; D uncertain. The length of the CDR3 is 13 residues. Trimming removed 5 bases at V and 4 bases at J, with 12 bases between. Germline V gene sequence: CDR1 SGHDT, CDR2 YYEEEE. The CDR3: CASRFGGSTEAFF. Written as DNA, the CDR3 is TGTGCCAGCAGATTCGGAGGCAGCACTGAAGCTTTCTTT. The variable domain in full, with the rest retrieved from reference TRBV5-6 and TRBJ1-1, is DAGVTQSPTHLIKTRGQQVTLRCSPKSGHDTVSWYQQALGQGPQFIFQYYEEEERQRGNFPDRFSGHQFPNYSSELNVNALLLGDSALYLCASRFGGSTEAFFGQGTRLTVV.

The rearrangement uses TRBV7-9 and TRBJ1-6; 8 nucleotides agree with TRBD1. CDR1 is SEHNR and CDR2 is FQNEAQ in the germline V gene (reference sequence). This CDR3 has 16 residues. V dropped 3 bases and J dropped 5; count of bases not matched to a gene: 6. In DNA, the CDR3 is TGTGCCAGCAGCTTCTACGGACAGGGAGATAATTCACCCCTCCACTTT. This sequence encodes CASSFYGQGDNSPLHF.

The chain carries TRBV4-1 and TRBJ1-2, with TRBD1 identical over 10 bases. Germline loops: CDR1 MGHRA, CDR2 YSYEKL. The J segment lost 5 bases and the V segment lost 3 bases, leaving 15 bases of the junction unmatched. This CDR3 comprises 18 residues. CDR3 loop: CASSHLGRDRGGGYGYTF. The CDR3 region has the DNA TGCGCCAGCAGCCATTTAGGCCGGGACAGGGGAGGTGGGTATGGCTACACCTTC.

This clone was seen once. This chain connects TRBV7-9 to TRBJ1-1, with 7 bases identical to TRBD1. Germline CDR1 reads SEHNR; CDR2 reads FQNEAQ (reference sequence). J gave up 1 base and V 7 bases, and 6 bases lay outside the gene matches. This CDR3 has 14 residues. CDR3 amino acids: CASNFKGANTEAFF. DNA of the CDR3: TGTGCCAGCAATTTTAAGGGGGCGAACACTGAAGCTTTCTTT.

The rearrangement uses TRBV5-4 and TRBJ2-7; the D gene is possibly TRBD1 (6 bases). The CDR3 has 15 amino acids. CDR1 SGHNT and CDR2 YYREEE come from the germline V gene (reference sequence). Trimming stripped 3 bases from V and 6 bases from J, with 19 bases between. This CDR3 reads CASSSRDTSDLEQYF. For the CDR3, the DNA is TGTGCCAGCAGCTCCCGGGACACCTCCGACCTCGAGCAGTACTTC.

The chain joins TRBV6-6 to TRBJ1-6, with D possibly TRBD1 on 6 matching bases. V lost 6 bases to trimming and J lost 2 bases, with 8 bases between them. The germline V gene encodes CDR1 MNHNY and CDR2 SVGAGI (reference sequence). This CDR3 contains 14 residues. The CDR3: CASRDRTYNSPLHF. The CDR3, as DNA: TGTGCCAGCAGGGACAGAACCTATAATTCACCCCTCCACTTT.

This rearrangement joins TRBV11-2 to TRBJ2-7; D not certain. Trimming removed 5 bases from V and 4 bases from J, with 9 bases in between. The CDR3 length is 12 residues. Germline V gene sequence: CDR1 SGHAT, CDR2 FQNNGV. This CDR3 is CASSKERYEQYF. CDR3 in DNA: TGTGCCAGCAGCAAAGAACGGTACGAGCAGTACTTC.

This chain links TRBV7-3 with TRBJ2-7; 8 nucleotides agree with TRBD2. The CDR3 is 15 amino acids. Per the germline V gene, CDR1 is SGHTA and CDR2 is FQGTGA. J gave up 3 bases and V 5 bases, and 9 bases lay outside the gene matches. In DNA, the CDR3 is TGTGCCAGCAGCCCGCGGGGGGCCAGTAACTACGAGCAGTACTTC. Translation gives CASSPRGASNYEQYF.

The chain is built from TRBV7-9 and TRBJ2-7, with a possible D match to TRBD1 (6 bases). V was cut by 6 bases and J by 3 bases, with 18 bases left in between. Germline V gives CDR1 SEHNR, CDR2 FQNEAQ (reference sequence). The CDR3 covers 15 residues. The CDR3 DNA sequence: TGTGCCAGCAGTTCCCCCGGACAGACCTACTACGAGCAGTACTTC. Encoded protein: CASSSPGQTYYEQYF. The full variable domain, completed using reference TRBV7-9 and TRBJ2-7, is DTGVSQNPRHKITKRGQNVTFRCDPISEHNRLYWYRQTLGQGPEFLTYFQNEAQLEKSRLLSDRFSAERPKGSFSTLEIQRTEQGDSAMYLCASSSPGQTYYEQYFGPGTRLTVT.

The CDR3 sequence: CASSETGGAYF. The CDR3 nucleotides read TGTGCCAGCTCGGAAACAGGGGGCGCGTACTTC. V gene TRBV18 combines with J gene TRBJ2-7, with 9 positions matching TRBD1. CDR3 length equals 11 residues. CDR1 and CDR2 from the germline V gene are KGHSH and LQKENI. Unmatched junction bases numbered 6, after V lost 6 bases and J lost 12 bases.

The chain joins TRBV5-1 to TRBJ2-1, with 10 bases that match TRBD2. Unmatched junction bases numbered 4, after V lost 0 bases and J lost 7 bases. In germline, CDR1 is SGHRS, CDR2 YFSETQ. The CDR3 spans 15 residues. The CDR3 DNA follows: TGCGCCAGCAGCTTGGGTTCTAGCGGGGGAAATGAGCAGTTCTTC. It is translated as CASSLGSSGGNEQFF.